This T cell receptor (beta chain) was observed in a study of cytomegalovirus exposure and HLA in healthy donors. Notes on the study in general: In presence/absence analyses, roughly uniform sequencing depth across donors was assumed.

Of note for this clone: As yet, its antigen is unknown.

PCR primers comprised 60 Vbeta and 13 Jbeta primers. In the authors' methods: Counted up in a later analysis, unique TCR beta chains came to some 75 million, with around 9.9 million shared. Assay used: immunoSEQ multiplex PCR; TCRdb lists only in-frame clones, some missing. The DNA gave D and trimming, while V, J and clone size come from that table. Here the sample table reports some 80,000 clones. Germline CDR1 KGHSH, CDR2 LQKENI. This CDR3 is built from 13 residues. Trimming pared 2 bases from V and 2 bases from J, leaving 7 bases between. The clonotype comes from a man aged 45-65 years in good health and CMV-seropositive. What was sequenced was PBMCs. This chain uses TRBV18 with TRBJ2-7, with D tentatively TRBD1 (5 bases). CDR3 sequence: CASSPRQPYEQYF. The CDR3 coding sequence is TGTGCCAGCTCACCAAGACAGCCCTACGAGCAGTACTTC.